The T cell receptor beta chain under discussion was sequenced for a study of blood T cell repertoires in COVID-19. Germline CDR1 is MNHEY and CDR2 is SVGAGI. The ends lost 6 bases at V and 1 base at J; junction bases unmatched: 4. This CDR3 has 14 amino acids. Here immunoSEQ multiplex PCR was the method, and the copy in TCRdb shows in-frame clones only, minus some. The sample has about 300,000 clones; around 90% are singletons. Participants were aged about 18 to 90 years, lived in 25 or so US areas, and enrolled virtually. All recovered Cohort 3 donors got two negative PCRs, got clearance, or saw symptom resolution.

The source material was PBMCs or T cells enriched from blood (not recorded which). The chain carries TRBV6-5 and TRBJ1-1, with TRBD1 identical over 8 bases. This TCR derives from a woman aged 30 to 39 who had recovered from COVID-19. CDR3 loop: CASSLGQGNTEAFF. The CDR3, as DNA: TGTGCCAGCAGCCTTGGACAGGGGAACACTGAAGCTTTCTTT.